Sequencing of this T cell receptor (beta chain) was carried out in a study of shared clonotypes between healthy human individuals. Only in-frame clones appear in the TCRdb table, and some are missing; sequencing was by immunoSEQ multiplex PCR. The table lists 2 million to 2.5 million clones, approximately 93% of them singletons. Germline CDR1 and CDR2: SNHLY and FYNNEI. CDR3 size: 15 residues. The junction had 7 bases not matched to a gene; V was cut back by 7 bases and J by 1 base. The split of CD4+ cells yielded CD45RA+ naive and CD45RA-negative memory subsets. The specimen sequenced was naive CD4+ T cells from PBMCs. Subset specified: CD45RA+ positively selected. This clonotype was sampled from a man younger than 30 in good health. Some clones in this sample may be carry-over from other donors' samples. This chain connects TRBV2 to TRBJ2-4; 7 bases line up with TRBD1. In DNA form, the CDR3 reads TGTGCCAGCACCCAACAACAGGGGGCCAAAAACATTCAGTACTTC. Its translation is CASTQQQGAKNIQYF.